The 4 T cell receptor beta chains reported below all come from one sample, sequenced in a study of cytomegalovirus exposure and HLA in healthy donors. Both 60 Vbeta primers and 13 Jbeta primers went into the PCR. This table comes from immunoSEQ multiplex PCR, and its TCRdb copy is limited to in-frame clones, with some not included. In the table there are about 140,000 clones, around four fifths of which are singletons. Material for sequencing was PBMCs. The source is a man between 25 and 39 years old in good health and CMV-seropositive.

The gene calls are TRBV27 and TRBJ2-6; no reliable D call. CDR1 is MNHEY, CDR2 SMNVEV, per germline (reference sequence). Between the trimmed V and J ends, which lost 4 bases and 0 bases, there was a span of 7 bases. The CDR3 consists of 15 residues. The CDR3 DNA is TGTGCCAGCAGTTCCCCGTACTCTGGGGCCAACGTCCTGACTTTC. It codes for CASSSPYSGANVLTF.

This clone has more than one count but fewer than ten. The gene calls are TRBV5-1 and TRBJ2-1, with D maybe TRBD1 (5 bases). Trimming stripped 0 bases from V and 0 bases from J, with 10 bases between. Germline loops: CDR1 SGHRS, CDR2 YFSETQ. The CDR3 runs 16 residues. In DNA, the CDR3 is TGCGCCAGCAGCTTGGCTCCGCAGGGCTCCTACAATGAGCAGTTCTTC. Translated, it gives CASSLAPQGSYNEQFF.

The sample holds one count of this clone. The chain joins TRBV2 to TRBJ1-5; 7 nucleotides align to TRBD1. With V trimmed by 7 bases and J by 4 bases, 4 bases remained unmatched. This CDR3 region has 13 residues. Looked up from germline, CDR1 is SNHLY and CDR2 is FYNNEI. In DNA form, the CDR3 reads TGTGCCAGCAATCCAGGGGGGAATCAGCCCCAGCATTTT. Translated: CASNPGGNQPQHF.

The chain carries TRBV6-1 and TRBJ1-5, with TRBD1 matching 7 bases. Germline loops: CDR1 MNHNS, CDR2 SASEGT. The length of the CDR3 is 13 residues. The J segment lost 6 bases and the V segment lost 8 bases, leaving 7 bases of the junction unmatched. The CDR3, as DNA: TGTGCCAGCGGTACAGGGGTGGGTCAGCCCCAGCATTTT. This encodes CASGTGVGQPQHF.